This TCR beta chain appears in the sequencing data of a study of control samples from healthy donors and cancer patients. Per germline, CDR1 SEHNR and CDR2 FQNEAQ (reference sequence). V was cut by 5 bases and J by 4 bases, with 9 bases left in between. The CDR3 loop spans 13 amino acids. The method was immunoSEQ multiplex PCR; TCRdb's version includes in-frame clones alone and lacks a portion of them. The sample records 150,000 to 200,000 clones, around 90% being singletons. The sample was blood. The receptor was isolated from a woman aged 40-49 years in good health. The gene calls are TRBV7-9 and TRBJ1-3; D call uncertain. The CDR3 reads CASSPRAGNTIYF. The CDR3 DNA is TGTGCCAGCAGCCCCCGGGCCGGAAACACCATATATTTT.